The clone carrying this T cell receptor (beta chain) was picked up one time. Antigen: not known. The data stem from a study of shared clonotypes between healthy human individuals. Donors included only healthy HIV-negative adults lacking recent acute infections or vaccinations. Study findings and constraints: Some naive CD4 clonotypes, 4% to 6%, turned up in common across a few donors. Rarefaction revealed incomplete sorted-subset sequencing despite large depth.

Sequenced by immunoSEQ multiplex PCR; TCRdb stores in-frame clones only, minus some. The sample consists of around 1.5 million clones, 95% to 99% of them appearing once. The CDR3 consists of 21 residues. J was trimmed by 4 bases and V by 1 base; bases with no gene match: 19. Germline V lookup: CDR1 MGHRA, CDR2 YSYEKL. This receptor was identified in a man aged 30-40 years in good health. Sequences were obtained from naive CD4+ T cells sorted from blood. Subset indicated: CD45RA+ positively selected. The V call is TRBV4-1, the J call TRBJ2-6; 7 bases align to TRBD1. CDR3 loop: CASSQVSQWLQGLSGANVLTF. CDR3 bases: TGCGCCAGCAGCCAAGTTTCCCAGTGGCTACAGGGGCTCTCGGGGGCCAACGTCCTGACTTTC.